These 4 T cell receptor beta chains came from one sample sequenced in a study of blood T cell repertoires in COVID-19. Libraries were prepared by immunoSEQ multiplex PCR; TCRdb keeps only in-frame clonotypes and omits some of them. The sample has roughly 250,000 clones; around 82% are singletons. Sequences were obtained from peripheral blood. The source is a woman older than 75 with active or convalescent COVID-19.

The V call is TRBV5-1, the J call TRBJ2-2; 7 bases are a match to TRBD1. CDR3 length: 14 amino acids. The germline gives CDR1 SGHRS, CDR2 YFSETQ. Trimming took 3 bases from V and 8 from J; bases not matched to a gene: 7. CDR3 in DNA: TGCGCCAGCAGCTCCGATGGACAGGTTGGGGAGCTGTTTTTT. Encoded protein: CASSSDGQVGELFF.

V is TRBV5-5 and J is TRBJ2-1; 7 bases fit TRBD1. Germline V CDR1 and CDR2: SGHKS, YYEKEE (reference sequence). V lost 0 bases to trimming and J lost 5 bases; unmatched junction nucleotides: 5. CDR3 length equals 15 residues. The CDR3 reads CASSLGQGRDNEQFF. CDR3 nucleotides: TGTGCCAGCAGCTTGGGACAGGGTCGGGACAATGAGCAGTTCTTC.

This chain connects TRBV7-9 to TRBJ2-7; D gene uncertain. V lost 2 bases and J lost 2, with 7 bases in between. Germline loops: CDR1 SEHNR, CDR2 FQNEAQ (reference sequence). The CDR3 extends over 13 amino acids. The CDR3 reads CASSLSLAYEQYF. CDR3 DNA sequence: TGTGCCAGCAGCTTATCCCTAGCCTACGAGCAGTACTTC.

J is TRBJ2-1 and V is TRBV5-1; tentatively, D is TRBD1 (7 bases). Germline V gene data show CDR1 as SGHRS and CDR2 as YFSETQ. The CDR3 extends over 16 amino acids. Trimming stripped 0 bases from V and 4 bases from J, with 14 bases between. This chain's CDR3 is CASSLAGGSPYNEQFF. The CDR3 DNA sequence: TGCGCCAGCAGCTTGGCAGGGGGGTCCCCATACAATGAGCAGTTCTTC.